This T cell receptor (beta chain) was sequenced in a study of cytomegalovirus exposure and HLA in healthy donors. General study points: Presence/absence analysis assumed near-uniform sequencing depth across donors.

This clone occurred a few times. The antigen is not known. PCR was performed using 60 Vbeta and 13 Jbeta primers. Sequenced by immunoSEQ multiplex PCR; TCRdb stores in-frame clones only, minus some. The sample lists hundreds of thousands of clones, 78% seen once, with around 0.44% in the top ten. This CDR3 is built from 14 residues. Trimming cost V 6 bases and J 7 bases, with 19 bases left between them. The germline V gene encodes CDR1 SGHRS and CDR2 YFSETQ. This TCR came from a boy between 10 and 17 years old in good health and CMV-seronegative. V gene TRBV5-1 combines with J gene TRBJ1-1; TRBD1 is a possible D gene (6 bases). Sequences were obtained from PBMCs. The CDR3 sequence: CASTGETDFSEAFF. The CDR3 bases are TGCGCCAGCACAGGGGAGACAGATTTTAGTGAAGCTTTCTTT.